Sequencing of this T cell receptor (beta chain) was carried out in a study of T-cell memory formation after mild COVID-19. The length of the CDR3 is 11 residues. Germline CDR1 reads SEHNR; CDR2 reads FQNEAQ (reference sequence). With V trimmed by 4 bases and J by 6 bases, 0 bases remained unmatched. Ten or more counts support this clonotype. TCRalpha and TCRbeta libraries used 5'RACE with constant-segment primers and UMIs. TCRdb ran MiXCR on the 5' RACE reads and lists one entry per CDR3 protein. The sample records 540,000 or so distinct CDR3 sequences, roughly 21% being singletons. The chain uses TRBV7-9 and TRBJ2-7, with TRBD1 identical over 7 bases. The sample consisted of PBMCs or a T cell subset sorted from them (not recorded which). The sequence derives from an adult woman who had mild COVID-19 (a few samples of this study predate the infection). Cell type and time point are not known. The CDR3, as DNA: TGTGCCAGCAGCTACAGGGGCGAGCAGTACTTC. Protein sequence: CASSYRGEQYF. Using reference TRBV7-9 and TRBJ2-7 for the parts outside the CDR3, the full variable domain is DTGVSQNPRHKITKRGQNVTFRCDPISEHNRLYWYRQTLGQGPEFLTYFQNEAQLEKSRLLSDRFSAERPKGSFSTLEIQRTEQGDSAMYLCASSYRGEQYFGPGTRLTVT.